One TCR beta chain is described in this entry. The table came from immunoSEQ multiplex PCR; TCRdb's copy has only in-frame clones and leaves some out. The profile shows about 190,000 clones, around 78% of them singletons. The CDR3 has 18 residues. V shed 2 bases and J 3 bases; nucleotides not matched to a gene: 13. Looked up from germline, CDR1 is KGHSH and CDR2 is LQKENI. The entry originates in a study of blood T cell repertoires in COVID-19. The sample consisted of peripheral blood. This receptor was identified in an elderly woman with active or convalescent COVID-19. This chain joins TRBV18 and TRBJ1-2, with TRBD1 matching over 9 bases. The CDR3 sequence: CASSPIRRTGGDDYGYTF. The CDR3 region has the DNA TGTGCCAGCTCACCAATCAGACGAACAGGGGGCGACGACTATGGCTACACCTTC. The variable domain in full, completed from reference TRBV18 and TRBJ1-2, reads NAGVMQNPRHLVRRRGQEARLRCSPMKGHSHVYWYRQLPEEGLKFMVYLQKENIIDESGMPKERFSAEFPKEGPSILRIQQVVRGDSAAYFCASSPIRRTGGDDYGYTFGSGTRLTVV.